Listed below are T cell receptor beta chains from one sample, sequenced in a study of regulatory T cells in long-lasting Graves disease. Using its own MiXCR run on the multiplex PCR reads, TCRdb lists one record per CDR3 protein. This table holds about 660,000 distinct CDR3 sequences, around 32% found once. This specimen was peripheral blood mononuclear cells (PBMCs), taken when the disease was refractory, from a patient treated with antithyroid drugs. Receptor source: a female donor with Graves disease. The CDR3 runs from the conserved cysteine through the conserved F or W. Each record gives: D gene, V gene, J gene, clone size, CDR3 protein, CDR3 DNA. The D gene is left open where the match is weak. Not all rows give a size; the values are once, few, many and, for expanded clones, a class.

d_gene: NA
v_gene: TRBV6-1
j_gene: TRBJ1-1
abundance: many
CDR3aa: CASRTTENTEAFF
CDR3nt: TGTGCCAGCAGGACGACAGAGAACACTGAAGCTTTCTTT

d_gene: NA
v_gene: TRBV20-1
j_gene: TRBJ1-2
abundance: NA
CDR3aa: CSARRDNSNYGYTF
CDR3nt: TGCAGTGCTAGAAGAGATAACAGTAACTATGGCTACACCTTC

d_gene: NA
v_gene: TRBV2
j_gene: TRBJ2-7
abundance: many
CDR3aa: CANHLGGSYEQYF
CDR3nt: TGTGCCAACCACCTAGGTGGCAGCTACGAGCAGTACTTC

d_gene: NA
v_gene: TRBV6-2/TRBV6-3
j_gene: TRBJ2-7
abundance: few
CDR3aa: CASRDYSYEQYF
CDR3nt: TGTGCCAGCAGGGACTACTCCTACGAGCAGTACTTC

d_gene: TRBD1
v_gene: TRBV29-1
j_gene: TRBJ2-7
abundance: NA
CDR3aa: CSAVDRGSSYEQYF
CDR3nt: TGCAGCGCGGTGGACAGGGGGAGCTCCTACGAGCAGTACTTC

d_gene: TRBD1
v_gene: TRBV28
j_gene: TRBJ1-2
abundance: NA
CDR3aa: CASSDPGGPKNYGYTF
CDR3nt: TGTGCCAGCAGCGACCCAGGGGGACCAAAAAACTATGGCTACACCTTC

d_gene: NA
v_gene: TRBV19
j_gene: TRBJ1-5
abundance: few
CDR3aa: CASSILKGTNYQPQHF
CDR3nt: TGTGCCAGTAGTATATTAAAGGGGACGAACTATCAGCCCCAGCATTTT

d_gene: TRBD1
v_gene: TRBV28
j_gene: TRBJ1-2
abundance: many
CDR3aa: CASRPTGGYGYTF
CDR3nt: TGTGCCAGCAGACCAACAGGGGGCTATGGCTACACCTTC

d_gene: NA
v_gene: TRBV7-9
j_gene: TRBJ2-7
abundance: NA
CDR3aa: CASSSPRGSYEQYF
CDR3nt: TGTGCCAGCAGCTCCCCCCGGGGCTCCTACGAGCAGTACTTC

d_gene: NA
v_gene: TRBV11-2
j_gene: TRBJ1-1
abundance: few
CDR3aa: CASSFRALTEAFF
CDR3nt: TGTGCCAGCAGCTTCAGGGCGTTGACTGAAGCTTTCTTT

d_gene: TRBD1
v_gene: TRBV6-1
j_gene: TRBJ1-4
abundance: NA
CDR3aa: CASRNTGGTNEKLFF
CDR3nt: TGTGCCAGCAGGAATACAGGGGGCACTAATGAAAAACTGTTTTTT

d_gene: NA
v_gene: TRBV12-3/TRBV12-4
j_gene: TRBJ2-7
abundance: few
CDR3aa: CASSFAGAYEQYF
CDR3nt: TGTGCCAGCAGTTTTGCAGGGGCCTACGAGCAGTACTTC

d_gene: NA
v_gene: TRBV29-1
j_gene: TRBJ1-1
abundance: NA
CDR3aa: CSVGSGGLNTEAFF
CDR3nt: TGCAGCGTGGGGTCCGGGGGTTTGAACACTGAAGCTTTCTTT

d_gene: NA
v_gene: TRBV30
j_gene: TRBJ1-2
abundance: NA
CDR3aa: CAWSNAGDGNYGYTF
CDR3nt: TGTGCCTGGTCCAACGCAGGGGATGGAAACTATGGCTACACCTTC

d_gene: TRBD1
v_gene: TRBV30
j_gene: TRBJ1-5
abundance: NA
CDR3aa: CAWSVGPINRGSNQPQHF
CDR3nt: TGTGCCTGGAGTGTGGGGCCCATAAACAGGGGAAGCAATCAGCCCCAGCATTTT

d_gene: NA
v_gene: TRBV29-1
j_gene: TRBJ1-2
abundance: NA
CDR3aa: CSARLTENYGYTF
CDR3nt: TGCAGCGCTCGACTGACTGAGAACTATGGCTACACCTTC

d_gene: NA
v_gene: TRBV11-2
j_gene: TRBJ2-5
abundance: many
CDR3aa: CASSLGRGKTQYF
CDR3nt: TGTGCCAGCAGCTTAGGACGTGGAAAGACCCAGTACTTC

d_gene: NA
v_gene: TRBV6-1
j_gene: TRBJ1-1
abundance: few
CDR3aa: CASSEAHGMNTEAFF
CDR3nt: TGTGCCAGCAGTGAAGCCCACGGGATGAACACTGAAGCTTTCTTT

d_gene: TRBD1
v_gene: TRBV13
j_gene: TRBJ1-1
abundance: NA
CDR3aa: CASSTWTGERKAFF
CDR3nt: TGTGCCAGCAGCACTTGGACAGGGGAGAGGAAGGCTTTCTTT

d_gene: NA
v_gene: TRBV19
j_gene: TRBJ1-1
abundance: NA
CDR3aa: CASQGRGDTEAFF
CDR3nt: TGTGCCAGCCAGGGACGGGGGGACACTGAAGCTTTCTTT

d_gene: NA
v_gene: TRBV6-2/TRBV6-3
j_gene: TRBJ1-5
abundance: NA
CDR3aa: CASSLEDSYQPQHF
CDR3nt: TGTGCCAGCAGTCTCGAGGACAGTTATCAGCCCCAGCATTTT

d_gene: TRBD2
v_gene: TRBV6-1
j_gene: TRBJ2-7
abundance: NA
CDR3aa: CASRSERERDEQYF
CDR3nt: TGTGCCAGCAGATCAGAGCGGGAGCGGGACGAGCAGTACTTC

d_gene: TRBD1
v_gene: TRBV6-1
j_gene: TRBJ1-2
abundance: NA
CDR3aa: CATPGTFLGTGGGYTF
CDR3nt: TGTGCCACACCGGGTACATTCCTCGGGACAGGAGGTGGCTACACCTTC

d_gene: NA
v_gene: TRBV3-1
j_gene: TRBJ1-2
abundance: NA
CDR3aa: CASSQAQTGVGYTF
CDR3nt: TGTGCCAGCAGCCAAGCGCAGACCGGGGTCGGCTACACCTTC

d_gene: NA
v_gene: TRBV30
j_gene: TRBJ1-1
abundance: NA
CDR3aa: CAWSEETEAFF
CDR3nt: TGTGCCTGGAGTGAGGAGACTGAAGCTTTCTTT

d_gene: NA
v_gene: TRBV7-6
j_gene: TRBJ1-5
abundance: NA
CDR3aa: CASSLNLGQPQHF
CDR3nt: TGTGCCAGCAGCTTAAATCTGGGTCAGCCCCAGCATTTT